These 11 T cell receptor beta chains were sequenced from one sample in a study of long-term antiretroviral therapy in people with HIV. At the survey level, the v3.0 immunoSEQ assay was run. The method was immunoSEQ multiplex PCR; TCRdb's version includes in-frame clones alone and lacks a portion of them. The sample holds 30,000 to 40,000 clones, 82% seen once. The sample in question was unsorted PBMCs, obtained 0.3 years after starting antiretroviral therapy. These receptors originate from a man between 18 and 35 years old with HIV.

The chain joins TRBV29-1 to TRBJ1-2; D is undetermined. The CDR3 is 12 amino acids. Trimming took 4 bases from V and 6 from J, leaving 12 bases between them. Germline CDR1 is SQVTM and CDR2 is ANQGSEA. The CDR3 DNA is TGCAGCGTTGGTAGGGTCGGGAATGGCTACACCTTC. Its protein product is CSVGRVGNGYTF.

The chain has TRBV6-5 and TRBJ2-2; tentatively, D is TRBD1 (5 bases). The V gene lost 5 bases and the J gene lost 5 bases, with 6 bases spanning the gap. This CDR3 region has 12 residues. The germline gives CDR1 MNHEY, CDR2 SVGAGI. CDR3: CASSRQTGELFF. DNA for the CDR3: TGTGCCAGCAGTCGACAGACCGGGGAGCTGTTTTTT.

V usage is TRBV30 and J usage is TRBJ1-6; D might be TRBD1 (6 bases). In germline, CDR1 is GTSNPN, CDR2 SVGIG (reference sequence). The CDR3 has 13 amino acids. V was clipped by 4 bases and J by 7 bases, with 11 bases between them. The CDR3 region is CAWNPGVNSPLHF. The CDR3 coding sequence is TGTGCCTGGAACCCAGGGGTGAATTCACCCCTCCACTTT.

The J gene is TRBJ2-2, the V gene TRBV7-9; TRBD1 is a possible D gene (5 bases). CDR3 length equals 15 residues. Trimming took 1 base from V and 4 from J, leaving 10 bases between them. CDR1 and CDR2 (germline): SEHNR, FQNEAQ (reference sequence). Written as DNA, the CDR3 is TGTGCCAGCAGCTTAGACAGGTCCAGCACCGGGGAGCTGTTTTTT. As protein: CASSLDRSSTGELFF.

The chain joins TRBV19 to TRBJ1-4; D is undetermined. CDR1 is LNHDA, CDR2 SQIVND, per germline (reference sequence). This CDR3 is built from 12 residues. Trimming cost V 8 bases and J 4 bases, with 8 bases left between them. DNA for the CDR3: TGTGCCAGTGACAACGGTAATGAAAAACTGTTTTTT. Residues: CASDNGNEKLFF.

The chain carries TRBV4-1 and TRBJ2-3; 7 nucleotides line up with TRBD2. The V segment lost 7 bases and the J segment 6 bases; nucleotides outside the gene matches: 16. Germline V gene lookup returns CDR1 MGHRA and CDR2 YSYEKL. CDR3 length: 16 residues. The CDR3 here is CASTSTSGEGPDTQYF. The CDR3 DNA follows: TGCGCCAGCACCTCAACCAGCGGGGAGGGTCCGGATACGCAGTATTTT.

The chain carries TRBV10-3 and TRBJ1-2; no clear D gene. The CDR3 consists of 11 residues. V lost 5 bases, J lost 5 bases, and 6 bases lay in between. Looked up from germline, CDR1 is ENHRY and CDR2 is SYGVKD. The CDR3, as DNA: TGTGCCATCAGTTCGTGGTATGGCTACACCTTC. Translating it yields CAISSWYGYTF.

The chain carries TRBV10-2 and TRBJ2-6, with TRBD1 matching 9 bases. Trimming at V came to 7 bases and at J to 3 bases, leaving 1 base not matched to a gene. CDR1 WSHSY and CDR2 SAAADI come from the germline V gene. The CDR3 contains 14 residues. The CDR3 DNA sequence: TGCGCCAGCAACAGGGGGCGTGGGGCCAACGTCCTGACTTTC. As protein: CASNRGRGANVLTF.

The chain recombines TRBV6-1 with TRBJ1-5; 9 bases line up with TRBD1. V trimming: 4 bases; J trimming: 6 bases; junction bases outside the gene matches: 1. The CDR3 loop spans 13 amino acids. Germline CDR1 MNHNS, CDR2 SASEGT. The DNA for the CDR3 is TGTGCCAGCAGTGTACAGGGGGCTCAGCCCCAGCATTTT. Protein: CASSVQGAQPQHF.

The chain joins TRBV6-1 to TRBJ1-5; weak D call: TRBD1 (5 bases). Germline V gene lookup returns CDR1 MNHNS and CDR2 SASEGT. The CDR3 consists of 16 residues. Trimming pared 4 bases from V and 1 base from J, leaving 14 bases between. CDR3 in DNA: TGTGCCAGCAGTGGGGGCCCCACTCGGAGCAATCAGCCCCAGCATTTT. Translated, it gives CASSGGPTRSNQPQHF.

The chain links TRBV9 to TRBJ2-5; 7 bases map to TRBD2. The germline CDR1 and CDR2 sequences are SGDLS and YYNGEE. The V segment lost 4 bases and the J segment 4 bases; nucleotides outside the gene matches: 7. The CDR3 is made up of 14 amino acids. Here the CDR3 DNA reads TGTGCCAGCAGCCGAGGGAGGGTTCGAGAGACCCAGTACTTC. Its protein is CASSRGRVRETQYF.